Listed below are T cell receptor beta chains from one sample, sequenced in a study of blood T cells in healthy people across ages. TCRdb called the 5' RACE reads again in MiXCR, with one record for every CDR3 protein. The sample lists about 730,000 distinct CDR3 sequences, around 40% seen once, with around a fifth in the top ten. Sequencing was performed on blood. These receptors came from a woman aged 55-75 years in good health. The CDR3 runs from the conserved cysteine through the conserved F or W. The D gene is left open where the match is weak. A row's size may be missing; if present it is once, few, many or a size class.

J gene: TRBJ2-1
D gene: .
V gene: TRBV3-1
clone size: many
CDR3 protein: CASSQTPNEQFF
CDR3 DNA: TGTGCCAGCAGCCAAACACCCAATGAGCAGTTCTTC

J gene: TRBJ2-7
D gene: .
V gene: TRBV6-5
clone size: .
CDR3 protein: CASSYIGSGPYEQYF
CDR3 DNA: TGTGCCAGCAGTTACATAGGGAGCGGCCCCTACGAGCAGTACTTC

J gene: TRBJ2-2
D gene: TRBD1
V gene: TRBV5-1
clone size: .
CDR3 protein: CASSATGTGGTGELFF
CDR3 DNA: TGCGCCAGCAGCGCGACCGGGACAGGGGGTACCGGGGAGCTGTTTTTT

J gene: TRBJ1-2
D gene: TRBD1
V gene: TRBV18
clone size: .
CDR3 protein: CASSPAGTGNYGYTF
CDR3 DNA: TGTGCCAGCTCACCTGCCGGGACAGGGAACTATGGCTACACCTTC

J gene: TRBJ2-7
D gene: TRBD2
V gene: TRBV3-1
clone size: .
CDR3 protein: CASTASGATYEQYF
CDR3 DNA: TGTGCCAGCACCGCTAGCGGGGCTACCTACGAGCAGTACTTC

J gene: TRBJ2-3
D gene: TRBD2
V gene: TRBV7-9
clone size: .
CDR3 protein: CASSLWLAGDGTDTQYF
CDR3 DNA: TGTGCCAGCAGCTTATGGCTAGCGGGAGATGGAACAGATACGCAGTATTTT

J gene: TRBJ1-2
D gene: .
V gene: TRBV12-3/TRBV12-4
clone size: .
CDR3 protein: CASSFSHSGSGYTF
CDR3 DNA: TGTGCCAGCAGTTTTTCTCATAGCGGGAGCGGCTACACCTTC

J gene: TRBJ1-4
D gene: .
V gene: TRBV7-9
clone size: .
CDR3 protein: CTSSSPGRSNEKLFF
CDR3 DNA: TGTACCAGCAGCTCACCGGGACGGTCTAATGAAAAACTGTTTTTT

J gene: TRBJ2-5
D gene: TRBD2
V gene: TRBV28
clone size: .
CDR3 protein: CASSLPRRASGRHSETQYF
CDR3 DNA: TGTGCCAGCAGTTTACCGCGGAGGGCTAGCGGGAGACACTCGGAGACCCAGTACTTC

J gene: TRBJ1-5
D gene: TRBD1
V gene: TRBV9
clone size: few
CDR3 protein: CASSVGTGGNNQPQHF
CDR3 DNA: TGTGCCAGCAGCGTAGGGACAGGGGGGAATAATCAGCCCCAGCATTTT

J gene: TRBJ2-2
D gene: .
V gene: TRBV27
clone size: .
CDR3 protein: CASSPELTDPNTGELFF
CDR3 DNA: TGTGCCAGCAGTCCCGAGTTGACGGACCCGAACACCGGGGAGCTGTTTTTT

J gene: TRBJ1-5
D gene: TRBD1
V gene: TRBV12-5
clone size: few
CDR3 protein: CASGLVQGGGGHQPQHF
CDR3 DNA: TGTGCTAGTGGTTTGGTACAAGGGGGCGGCGGGCATCAGCCCCAGCATTTT

J gene: TRBJ1-2
D gene: .
V gene: TRBV5-1
clone size: many
CDR3 protein: CASSLEGQTNYGYTF
CDR3 DNA: TGCGCCAGCAGCTTGGAAGGACAGACTAACTATGGCTACACCTTC

J gene: TRBJ2-5
D gene: .
V gene: TRBV5-1
clone size: .
CDR3 protein: CASRVIGSEETQYF
CDR3 DNA: TGCGCCAGCAGAGTTATAGGGTCGGAAGAGACCCAGTACTTC

J gene: TRBJ2-7
D gene: .
V gene: TRBV20-1
clone size: .
CDR3 protein: CSAKSQIHYSYEQYF
CDR3 DNA: TGCAGTGCTAAATCTCAGATACACTACTCCTACGAGCAGTACTTC

J gene: TRBJ2-3
D gene: .
V gene: TRBV9
clone size: few
CDR3 protein: CASAGWRDSTDTQYF
CDR3 DNA: TGTGCCAGCGCTGGATGGCGGGACTCCACAGATACGCAGTATTTT

J gene: TRBJ2-5
D gene: TRBD2
V gene: TRBV3-1
clone size: many
CDR3 protein: CASSQGGGGTQYF
CDR3 DNA: TGTGCCAGCAGCCAAGGCGGGGGAGGGACCCAGTACTTC

J gene: TRBJ2-6
D gene: .
V gene: TRBV20-1
clone size: .
CDR3 protein: CSASQEGVSGANVLTF
CDR3 DNA: TGCAGTGCTAGCCAAGAGGGTGTGTCAGGGGCCAACGTCCTGACTTTC

J gene: TRBJ2-1
D gene: TRBD1
V gene: TRBV9
clone size: .
CDR3 protein: CASSVATSASGQGAYNEQFF
CDR3 DNA: TGTGCCAGCAGCGTAGCTACGAGCGCCTCGGGACAGGGGGCCTACAATGAGCAGTTCTTC

J gene: TRBJ1-2
D gene: .
V gene: TRBV7-9
clone size: .
CDR3 protein: CASTPILNMYGYTF
CDR3 DNA: TGTGCCAGCACCCCAATCCTTAACATGTATGGCTACACCTTC

J gene: TRBJ1-2
D gene: TRBD1
V gene: TRBV20-1
clone size: .
CDR3 protein: CSAAGQANYGYTF
CDR3 DNA: TGCAGTGCTGCCGGACAGGCTAACTATGGCTACACCTTC

J gene: TRBJ2-3
D gene: .
V gene: TRBV20-1
clone size: .
CDR3 protein: CSVADFPGDTQYF
CDR3 DNA: TGCAGTGTCGCGGACTTCCCGGGAGATACGCAGTATTTT